A selection of T cell receptor beta chains follows, all from one sample in a study of cytotoxic CD8 clonotypes in ibrutinib-treated CLL. Here immunoSEQ multiplex PCR was the method, and the copy in TCRdb shows in-frame clones only, minus some. The sample carries around 160,000 clones, over 75% recorded once. The material sequenced was PBMCs, taken at disease progression, from a patient treated with ibrutinib. The receptors were sampled from a human donor with chronic lymphocytic leukemia. CDR3s include the opening cysteine and the closing phenylalanine or tryptophan. A D gene is named only where the DNA matches it firmly. Expanded clones get a size class; other rows say once, few or many, or leave the size out.

size | D | J | V | CDR3 | DNA
. | TRBD2 | TRBJ2-3 | TRBV9 | CASSVGTSGLPKQHAQYF | TGTGCCAGCAGCGTCGGGACTAGCGGCTTGCCAAAGCAGCACGCGCAGTATTTT
. | TRBD1 | TRBJ1-2 | TRBV2 | CASSDRQGLGYTF | TGTGCCAGCAGTGACCGACAGGGGCTAGGCTACACCTTC
once | . | TRBJ2-7 | TRBV7-8 | CASSLAGGGFYEQYF | TGTGCCAGCAGCTTAGCCGGCGGAGGATTCTACGAGCAGTACTTC
. | TRBD1 | TRBJ1-1 | TRBV4-1 | CASSQGDRVYSEAFF | TGCGCCAGCAGCCAAGGGGACAGGGTTTACTCTGAAGCTTTCTTT
. | . | TRBJ2-1 | TRBV25-1 | CASSRTGNEQFF | TGTGCCAGCAGTAGGACCGGCAATGAGCAGTTCTTC
. | . | TRBJ2-7 | TRBV19 | CASSIDLGIVYEQYF | TGTGCCAGTAGTATAGATTTAGGGATTGTGTACGAGCAGTACTTC
. | TRBD2 | TRBJ2-3 | TRBV4-1 | CASSPLAGGIDTQYF | TGCGCCAGCAGCCCCTTAGCGGGAGGGATAGATACGCAGTATTTT
. | TRBD1 | TRBJ2-7 | TRBV27 | CASSLRDRSYEQYF | TGTGCCAGCAGTTTAAGGGACAGGAGCTACGAGCAGTACTTC
. | . | TRBJ1-3 | TRBV7-9 | CASSLFEGSSGNTIYF | TGTGCCAGCAGCTTATTTGAGGGGAGCTCTGGAAACACCATATATTTT
. | . | TRBJ2-3 | TRBV4-1 | CASSPITSTDTQYF | TGCGCCAGCAGCCCGATAACTAGCACAGATACGCAGTATTTT
. | TRBD1 | TRBJ1-3 | TRBV28 | CASSSPGGTSGNTIYF | TGTGCCAGCAGTTCACCAGGGGGCACCTCTGGAAACACCATATATTTT
few | . | TRBJ2-7 | TRBV19 | CASRIGDEQYF | TGTGCCAGCCGAATAGGGGACGAGCAGTACTTC
. | . | TRBJ1-1 | TRBV29-1 | CSVESVLGDEAFF | TGCAGCGTTGAATCGGTACTCGGAGATGAAGCTTTCTTT
. | TRBD1 | TRBJ2-2 | TRBV6-9 | CAGKDRGTGELFF | TGTGCCGGTAAGGACAGGGGGACCGGGGAGCTGTTTTTT
. | . | TRBJ2-5 | TRBV7-9 | CASSLRGSGETQYF | TGTGCCAGCAGCTTACGAGGTTCTGGGGAGACCCAGTACTTC
once | TRBD2 | TRBJ2-7 | TRBV9 | CASSPRGTSGWPEQYF | TGTGCCAGCAGCCCCCGCGGGACTAGCGGGTGGCCCGAGCAGTACTTC
. | . | TRBJ2-3 | TRBV7-3 | CASSLGLAEADTQYF | TGTGCCAGCAGCTTAGGTCTAGCCGAGGCAGATACGCAGTATTTT
. | . | TRBJ2-7 | TRBV11-2 | CASSSSYEQYF | TGTGCCAGCAGCTCCTCCTACGAGCAGTACTTC
. | TRBD2 | TRBJ2-1 | TRBV9 | CASSSVGRRWGNEQFF | TGTGCCAGCAGCTCCGTCGGGAGGAGGTGGGGGAATGAGCAGTTCTTC
. | TRBD2 | TRBJ2-7 | TRBV5-1 | CASSFGLAGVIEQYF | TGCGCCAGCAGCTTCGGCCTAGCGGGAGTAATCGAGCAGTACTTC
. | . | TRBJ2-2 | TRBV28 | CASSLVGTTTGELFF | TGTGCCAGCAGTTTGGTCGGGACAACTACCGGGGAGCTGTTTTTT
few | . | TRBJ1-1 | TRBV4-1 | CASSQGRHMNTEAFF | TGCGCCAGCAGCCAAGGTAGACACATGAACACTGAAGCTTTCTTT
. | . | TRBJ1-3 | TRBV9 | CASSVEGTSSGNTIYF | TGTGCCAGCAGCGTAGAAGGGACGAGCTCTGGAAACACCATATATTTT
few | TRBD2 | TRBJ2-3 | TRBV29-1 | CSVEGPSGSGTDTQYF | TGCAGCGTTGAAGGCCCTAGCGGGAGTGGCACAGATACGCAGTATTTT
once | TRBD2 | TRBJ2-7 | TRBV5-8 | CASSPRLAEFSEQYF | TGTGCCAGCAGCCCCCGACTAGCGGAGTTTAGCGAGCAGTACTTC
. | . | TRBJ2-5 | TRBV10-1 | CASSESGGQETQYF | TGCGCCAGCAGTGAGTCCGGTGGACAAGAGACCCAGTACTTC
. | . | TRBJ1-5 | TRBV29-1 | CSVISGSSNQPQHF | TGCAGCGTGATAAGCGGGAGTAGCAATCAGCCCCAGCATTTT
. | TRBD1 | TRBJ2-7 | TRBV6-6 | CASSPSGQGTYEQYF | TGTGCCAGCAGCCCGTCCGGACAGGGGACCTACGAGCAGTACTTC
. | TRBD1 | TRBJ2-5 | TRBV7-8 | CASSTRDRVETQYF | TGTGCCAGCAGCACACGGGACAGGGTAGAGACCCAGTACTTC
. | . | TRBJ2-7 | TRBV27 | CASSYSVYHLSYEQYF | TGTGCCAGCAGTTACTCCGTTTATCATCTATCCTACGAGCAGTACTTC
. | TRBD1 | TRBJ2-5 | TRBV5-6 | CASRSSGQGKTQYF | TGTGCCAGCAGATCCTCGGGACAGGGAAAGACCCAGTACTTC
few | . | TRBJ1-2 | TRBV19 | CASSITWTDLGGYTF | TGTGCCAGTAGTATTACCTGGACCGACCTAGGCGGCTACACCTTC
. | . | TRBJ2-1 | TRBV30 | CAWSRFQSLNKQFF | TGTGCCTGGAGCCGTTTCCAAAGCCTCAATAAGCAGTTCTTC
. | . | TRBJ2-2 | TRBV7-6 | CASSLAGDRTGELFF | TGTGCCAGCAGCTTAGCAGGGGATCGCACCGGGGAGCTGTTTTTT
. | TRBD2 | TRBJ2-7 | TRBV9 | CASSPGLAGRPSYEQYF | TGTGCCAGCAGCCCAGGACTAGCGGGGAGGCCTTCCTACGAGCAGTACTTC
. | TRBD2 | TRBJ2-7 | TRBV5-1 | CASSLARLAGAYEQYF | TGCGCCAGCAGCTTGGCCAGGTTAGCGGGAGCGTACGAGCAGTACTTC
few | . | TRBJ1-1 | TRBV6-1 | CASRVTGTAGIEAFF | TGTGCCAGCAGGGTTACCGGGACGGCCGGAATAGAAGCTTTCTTT
. | . | TRBJ1-3 | TRBV4-1 | CASSQGYRVSGNTIYF | TGCGCCAGCAGCCAAGGGTACAGGGTCTCTGGAAACACCATATATTTT
few | TRBD1 | TRBJ2-1 | TRBV10-3 | CAISEATGTGNNNEQFF | TGTGCCATCAGTGAGGCTACCGGGACAGGGAATAACAATGAGCAGTTCTTC
. | . | TRBJ2-7 | TRBV6-5 | CASSPRVGNRHEQYF | TGTGCCAGCAGCCCGAGGGTAGGGAATCGGCACGAGCAGTACTTC
once | TRBD1 | TRBJ1-1 | TRBV9 | CASSAVGQVYTEAFF | TGTGCCAGCAGCGCAGTCGGACAGGTTTACACTGAAGCTTTCTTT
. | . | TRBJ1-5 | TRBV7-9 | CASSRGRGVQPQHF | TGTGCCAGCAGCCGTGGGAGGGGGGTTCAGCCCCAGCATTTT
. | TRBD2 | TRBJ2-2 | TRBV10-3 | CAISGLAGDIGELFF | TGTGCCATCAGTGGGCTAGCGGGAGATATCGGGGAGCTGTTTTTT
. | TRBD1 | TRBJ1-2 | TRBV18 | CASSPDRVSYGYTF | TGTGCCAGCTCACCAGACAGGGTGAGCTATGGCTACACCTTC
few | . | TRBJ1-1 | TRBV9 | CASSVEWATEAFF | TGTGCCAGCAGCGTAGAGTGGGCCACTGAAGCTTTCTTT
. | TRBD2 | TRBJ2-1 | TRBV7-2 | CASITLAGGSYNEQFF | TGTGCCAGCATTACCTTAGCGGGAGGCTCCTACAATGAGCAGTTCTTC
. | TRBD1 | TRBJ1-2 | TRBV25-1 | CASSLNPGQGGYGYTF | TGTGCCAGCAGCCTTAATCCGGGACAGGGGGGCTATGGCTACACCTTC
. | TRBD2 | TRBJ2-7 | TRBV7-2 | CASSLGTSGSYEQYF | TGTGCCAGCAGCTTAGGTACTAGCGGGAGTTACGAGCAGTACTTC
. | TRBD1 | TRBJ1-5 | TRBV7-9 | CASSVGQGQGPQHF | TGTGCCAGCAGCGTCGGACAGGGCCAGGGGCCCCAGCATTTT
. | . | TRBJ1-3 | TRBV28 | CASYQSHTGLPGNTIYF | TGTGCCAGCTATCAATCCCACACAGGGCTCCCTGGAAACACCATATATTTT
. | TRBD1 | TRBJ1-1 | TRBV2 | CASSYGQGIYTEAFF | TGTGCCAGCAGTTACGGACAGGGGATTTACACTGAAGCTTTCTTT
. | TRBD2 | TRBJ2-7 | TRBV5-1 | CASSLVPVAGGMISYEQYF | TGCGCCAGCAGCTTGGTGCCGGTAGCGGGAGGAATGATCTCCTACGAGCAGTACTTC
. | . | TRBJ1-2 | TRBV30 | CAWRTPGARLGGYTF | TGTGCCTGGAGGACGCCAGGGGCAAGGCTGGGAGGCTACACCTTC
. | TRBD2 | TRBJ2-7 | TRBV30 | CAWTHPGRASSEQYF | TGTGCCTGGACCCACCCAGGGAGGGCGTCCTCCGAGCAGTACTTC
. | TRBD1 | TRBJ2-1 | TRBV15 | CATSHGTEEEQFF | TGTGCCACCAGCCACGGGACAGAGGAAGAGCAGTTCTTC
. | . | TRBJ2-1 | TRBV11-2 | CASSLDRIDEQFF | TGTGCCAGCAGCTTAGATCGAATCGATGAGCAGTTCTTC